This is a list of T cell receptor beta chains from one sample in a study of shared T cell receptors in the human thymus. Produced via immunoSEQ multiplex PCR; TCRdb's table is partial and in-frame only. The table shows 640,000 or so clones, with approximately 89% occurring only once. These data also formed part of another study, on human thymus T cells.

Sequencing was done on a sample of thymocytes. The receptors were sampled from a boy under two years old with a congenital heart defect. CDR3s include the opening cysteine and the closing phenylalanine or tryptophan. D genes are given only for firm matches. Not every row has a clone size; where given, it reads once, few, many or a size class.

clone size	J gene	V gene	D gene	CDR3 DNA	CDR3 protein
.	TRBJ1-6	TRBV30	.	TGTGCCTGGAGTGTAATTAGTTCACCCCTCCACTTT	CAWSVISSPLHF
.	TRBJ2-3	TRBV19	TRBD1	TGTGCCAGTAGTTGGCGTTACGACAGGGCGGAAGATACGCAGTATTTT	CASSWRYDRAEDTQYF
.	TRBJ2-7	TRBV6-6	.	TGTGCCAGCAGTCCTCCGGGACTCATAAACCCGTACTTC	CASSPPGLINPYF
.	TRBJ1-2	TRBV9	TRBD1	TGTGCCAGCAGCGTGGGACAGGGAGGTTATGGCTACACCTTC	CASSVGQGGYGYTF
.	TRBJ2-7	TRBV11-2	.	TGTGCCAGCAGCACCGGACAGACGGGCTCCTACGAGCAGTACTTC	CASSTGQTGSYEQYF
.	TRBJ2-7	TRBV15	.	TGTGCCACCAGCAGAGGGATTTGGCTCCAGGGGAACGAGCAGTACTTC	CATSRGIWLQGNEQYF
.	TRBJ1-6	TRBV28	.	TGTGCCAGCACCGACGACAAGGTCCATAATTCACCCCTCCACTTT	CASTDDKVHNSPLHF
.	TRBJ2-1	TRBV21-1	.	TGTGCCAGCAGCAAAGGTCGGGGCGGGAGGGCTGGGCAGTTCTTC	CASSKGRGGRAGQFF
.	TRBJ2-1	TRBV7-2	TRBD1	TGTGCCAGCAGCACCCGGACAGGGGAGAATGAGCAGTTCTTC	CASSTRTGENEQFF
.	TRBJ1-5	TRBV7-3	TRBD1	TGTGCCAGCAGCTTAATAGAGTGCGGGACAGGTAGCAATCAGCCCCAGCATTTT	CASSLIECGTGSNQPQHF
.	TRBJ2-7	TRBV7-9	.	TGTGCCAGCAGCTTAGAAGGGGTCGCGGGGAATTCCTACGAGCAGTACTTC	CASSLEGVAGNSYEQYF
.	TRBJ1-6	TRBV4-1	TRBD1	TGCGCCAGCAGCCACCGGACAGGTTCCTATAATTCCCCCCTCCACTTT	CASSHRTGSYNSPLHF
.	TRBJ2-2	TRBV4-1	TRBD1	TGCGCCAGCTCTGTATTGAGACAGGGGTCGGCCGGGGAGCTGTTTTTT	CASSVLRQGSAGELFF
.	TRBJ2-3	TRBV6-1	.	TGTGCCAGCCTGCTTGCTTCGGACTGCACAGATACGCAGTATTTT	CASLLASDCTDTQYF
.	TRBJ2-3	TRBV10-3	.	TGTGCCATCAGTGAGCCCCTAGTCCCAGATACGCAGTATTTT	CAISEPLVPDTQYF
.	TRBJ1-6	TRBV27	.	TGTGCCAGCAAAGGAGCAGGGGATAATTCACCCCTCCACTTT	CASKGAGDNSPLHF
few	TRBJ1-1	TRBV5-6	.	TGTGCCAGCAGCTTGGTGGGGGGGTTTGAAGCTTTCTTT	CASSLVGGFEAFF
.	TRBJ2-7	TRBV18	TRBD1	TGTGCCAGCTCACCGTCACAGGGGTCGAAGTCCTACGAGCAGTACTTC	CASSPSQGSKSYEQYF
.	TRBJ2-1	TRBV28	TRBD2	TGTGCCAGCACCATAATGGGGGAGCGGGAGCCCTACAATGAGCAGTTCTTC	CASTIMGEREPYNEQFF
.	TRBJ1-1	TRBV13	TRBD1	TGTGCCAGCAGCCGGGACAGGGGTGAAGCTTTCTTT	CASSRDRGEAFF
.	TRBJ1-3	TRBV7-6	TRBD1	TGTGCCAGCAGCTCAGCGGGACAGGGTGGAGTCGGCACCATATATTTT	CASSSAGQGGVGTIYF
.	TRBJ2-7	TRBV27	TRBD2	TGTGCCAGCAGCCATTACCGGGGAGGGCCCTACGAGCAGTACTTC	CASSHYRGGPYEQYF
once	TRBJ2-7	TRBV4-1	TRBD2	TGCGCCAGCAGCCAGGCTAGCGGGGGCGACTCCTACGAGCAGTACTTC	CASSQASGGDSYEQYF
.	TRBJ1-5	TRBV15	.	TGTGCCACCAGCGGCCGAAGTCGACGGGAAGGCAATCAGCCCCAGCATTTT	CATSGRSRREGNQPQHF
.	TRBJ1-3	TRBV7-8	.	TGTGCCAGCAGCTTAGCTAGGACAGAATACTCCGACACCATATATTTT	CASSLARTEYSDTIYF
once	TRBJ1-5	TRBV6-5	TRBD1	TGTGCCAGCAGTTCCTACGGGACAGTGGGCAATCAGCCCCAGCATTTT	CASSSYGTVGNQPQHF
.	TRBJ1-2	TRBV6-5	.	TGTGCCAGCAGTCCGGGGGGGGGCTCGGACTATGGCTACACCTTC	CASSPGGGSDYGYTF
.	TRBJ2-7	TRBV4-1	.	TGCGCCAGCAGCCAAGACTTGAGGAGGTCCACCTACGAGCAGTACTTC	CASSQDLRRSTYEQYF
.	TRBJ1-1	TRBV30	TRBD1	TGTGCCTGGAGTCAGACAGGGTTGGACACTGAAGCTTTCTTT	CAWSQTGLDTEAFF
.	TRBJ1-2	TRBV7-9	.	TGTGCCAGCAGCTTATATCAGGGTCTGGATGGCTACACCTTC	CASSLYQGLDGYTF
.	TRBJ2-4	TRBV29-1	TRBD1	TGCAGCGTACACCTAGCGGACAGGGGGATTGGGGAAAACATTCAGTACTTC	CSVHLADRGIGENIQYF
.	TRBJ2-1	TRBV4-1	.	TGCGCCAGCAGCCAAGCAGCAGGGGGGCGCATCAATGAGCAGTTCTTC	CASSQAAGGRINEQFF
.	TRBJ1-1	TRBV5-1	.	TGCGCCAGCAGCTTGGCCGGGTCCTATATGAACACTGAAGCTTTCTTT	CASSLAGSYMNTEAFF
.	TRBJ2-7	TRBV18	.	TGTGCCAGCTCTCCCCCGACGACAGCCTCCTACGAGCAGTACTTC	CASSPPTTASYEQYF
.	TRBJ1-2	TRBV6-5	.	TGTGCCAGCAGGAACCCGAAACAGCCTACAGGCTACACCTTC	CASRNPKQPTGYTF
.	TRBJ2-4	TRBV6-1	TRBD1	TGTGCCAGCAGTGCCACAGGGGAGATCCTAGCCAAAAACATTCAGTACTTC	CASSATGEILAKNIQYF
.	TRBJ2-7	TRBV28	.	TGTGCCAGCAGTTTACGACAGGTATCCTCCTACGAGCAGTACTTC	CASSLRQVSSYEQYF
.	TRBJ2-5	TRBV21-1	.	TGTGCCAGCATTATAGGACTAGCGGGGCAAGAGACCCAGTACTTC	CASIIGLAGQETQYF
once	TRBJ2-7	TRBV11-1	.	TGTGCCAGCAGCCCGAGACAGCCGGGGGCCTACGAGCAGTACTTC	CASSPRQPGAYEQYF
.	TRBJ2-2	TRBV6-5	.	TGTGCCAGCACTCCAGACAACGGAAACACCGGGGAGCTGTTTTTT	CASTPDNGNTGELFF
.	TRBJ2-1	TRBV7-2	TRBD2	TGTGCCAGCACCTTAAAGAGCCGCAGCGGGAGGAATGAGCAGTTCTTC	CASTLKSRSGRNEQFF
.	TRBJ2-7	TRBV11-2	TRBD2	TGTGCCAGCCTCCGGGGGGGACTAGAGCGGAGCTCCTACGAGCAGTACTTC	CASLRGGLERSSYEQYF
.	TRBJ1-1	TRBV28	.	TGTGCCAGCAGCACACAAGACAGGTCAGGAGCTTTCTTT	CASSTQDRSGAFF